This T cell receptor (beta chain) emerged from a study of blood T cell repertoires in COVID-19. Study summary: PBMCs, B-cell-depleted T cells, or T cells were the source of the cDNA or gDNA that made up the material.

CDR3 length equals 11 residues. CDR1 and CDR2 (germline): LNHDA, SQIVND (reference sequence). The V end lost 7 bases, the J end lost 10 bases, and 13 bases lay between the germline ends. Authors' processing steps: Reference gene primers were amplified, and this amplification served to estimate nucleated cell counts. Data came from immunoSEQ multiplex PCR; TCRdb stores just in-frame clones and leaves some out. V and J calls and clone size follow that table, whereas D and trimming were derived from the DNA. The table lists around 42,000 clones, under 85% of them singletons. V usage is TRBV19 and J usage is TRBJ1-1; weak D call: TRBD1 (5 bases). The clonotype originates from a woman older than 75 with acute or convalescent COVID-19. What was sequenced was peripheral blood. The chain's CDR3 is CASTFGGGAFF. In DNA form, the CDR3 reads TGTGCCAGTACTTTTGGGGGGGGAGCTTTCTTT.